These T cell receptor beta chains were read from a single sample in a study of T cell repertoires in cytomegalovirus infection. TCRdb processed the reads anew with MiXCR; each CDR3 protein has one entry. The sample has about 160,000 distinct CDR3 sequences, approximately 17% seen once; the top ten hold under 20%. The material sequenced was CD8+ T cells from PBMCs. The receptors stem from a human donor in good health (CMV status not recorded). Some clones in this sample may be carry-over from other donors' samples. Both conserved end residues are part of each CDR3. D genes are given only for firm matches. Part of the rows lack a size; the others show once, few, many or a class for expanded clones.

TGCAGCGTTGGCCTCAGGGAGACCCAGTACTTC | CSVGLRETQYF | TRBJ2-5 | NA | TRBV29-1 | NA
TGCAGTGCTAGGTCGGGCCAGCACTACGAGCAGTACTTC | CSARSGQHYEQYF | TRBJ2-7 | few | TRBV20-1 | NA
TGTGCCAGCAGTTACGGGAGTAACGAGCAGTACTTC | CASSYGSNEQYF | TRBJ2-7 | few | TRBV6-2/TRBV6-3 | NA
TGTGCCAGCAGGGACAGGGCCTCCTACGAGCAGTACTTC | CASRDRASYEQYF | TRBJ2-7 | NA | TRBV6-2/TRBV6-3 | TRBD1
TGTGCCAGCAGCCCATGGGGAGTGGAAGAGCAGTACTTC | CASSPWGVEEQYF | TRBJ2-7 | few | TRBV6-2/TRBV6-3 | NA
TGTGCCAGCAGCCAACGGGACTCGAGCACAGATACGCAGTATTTT | CASSQRDSSTDTQYF | TRBJ2-3 | few | TRBV12-3/TRBV12-4 | NA
TGTGCCAGCAGGGAGACAGGGGAGGTCAATGAGCAGTTCTTC | CASRETGEVNEQFF | TRBJ2-1 | NA | TRBV6-6 | TRBD1
TGTGCCAGCAGTTTATCCCCAGGGGGCAATCAGCCCCAGCATTTT | CASSLSPGGNQPQHF | TRBJ1-5 | few | TRBV27 | NA
TGTGCCAGCAGTGGAACTTGGGACAGTGAATTCCTTTACGAGCAGTACTTC | CASSGTWDSEFLYEQYF | TRBJ2-7 | few | TRBV2 | TRBD1
TGTGCCAGCAGCTTAGTAGGGAGCAATGGCTACACCTTC | CASSLVGSNGYTF | TRBJ1-2 | few | TRBV7-6 | NA
TGTGCCAGCAGTTCCTACAGGGGAAAAAGGTACGAGCAGTACTTC | CASSSYRGKRYEQYF | TRBJ2-7 | few | TRBV28 | TRBD1
TGTGCCAGCAGTGTCCTAGCGGGAGTTGGCGAGCAGTACTTC | CASSVLAGVGEQYF | TRBJ2-7 | few | TRBV28 | TRBD2
TGCAGTGCTAGAGGCGCGCGGGAGGGCCAGTACGAGCAGTACTTC | CSARGAREGQYEQYF | TRBJ2-7 | NA | TRBV20-1 | TRBD2
TGTGCCAGCAGTTTAGGGTTCCGGGCAGAGCAGTACTTC | CASSLGFRAEQYF | TRBJ2-7 | few | TRBV28 | NA
TGCGCCAGCACTGGGGCCAACGTCCTGACTTTC | CASTGANVLTF | TRBJ2-6 | NA | TRBV5-1 | NA
TGTGCCAGCAGCTCAGCCCGACTAGCGGCCTACAATGAGCAGTTCTTC | CASSSARLAAYNEQFF | TRBJ2-1 | NA | TRBV7-6 | TRBD2
TGCAGCGTCCCGATAGGGAGTAACTATGGCTACACCTTC | CSVPIGSNYGYTF | TRBJ1-2 | few | TRBV29-1 | NA
TGTGCCAGCAGCACTAGGACTAGCGGGAGGGGGAACGAGCAGTTCTTC | CASSTRTSGRGNEQFF | TRBJ2-1 | few | TRBV7-6 | TRBD2
TGTGCCAGCAGTTTCACAGGGCCTGTGAGAGAGACCCAGTACTTC | CASSFTGPVRETQYF | TRBJ2-5 | NA | TRBV12-3/TRBV12-4 | NA
TGTGCCAGCTCTTCCTTCAGGGGGGCCTACGAGCAGTACTTC | CASSSFRGAYEQYF | TRBJ2-7 | few | TRBV5-8 | NA